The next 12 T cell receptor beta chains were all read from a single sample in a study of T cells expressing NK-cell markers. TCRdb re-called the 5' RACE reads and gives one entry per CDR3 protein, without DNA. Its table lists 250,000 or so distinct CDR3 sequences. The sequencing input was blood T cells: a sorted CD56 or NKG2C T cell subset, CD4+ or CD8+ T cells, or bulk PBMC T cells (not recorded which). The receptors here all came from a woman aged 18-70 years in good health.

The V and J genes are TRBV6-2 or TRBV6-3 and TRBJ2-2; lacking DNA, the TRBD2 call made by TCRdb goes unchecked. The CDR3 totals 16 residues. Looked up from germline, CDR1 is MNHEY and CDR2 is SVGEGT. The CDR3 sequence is CASTEGLVGFPGELFF.

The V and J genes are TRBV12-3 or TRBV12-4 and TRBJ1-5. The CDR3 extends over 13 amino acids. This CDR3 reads CASSFLGNQPQHF.

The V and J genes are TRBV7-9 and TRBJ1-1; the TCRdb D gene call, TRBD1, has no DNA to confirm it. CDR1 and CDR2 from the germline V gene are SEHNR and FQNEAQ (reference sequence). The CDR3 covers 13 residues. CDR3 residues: CASSSAGTGGAFF.

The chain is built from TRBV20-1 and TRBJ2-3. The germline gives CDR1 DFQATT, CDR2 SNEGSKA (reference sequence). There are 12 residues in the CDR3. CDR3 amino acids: CSAQTSTDTQYF.

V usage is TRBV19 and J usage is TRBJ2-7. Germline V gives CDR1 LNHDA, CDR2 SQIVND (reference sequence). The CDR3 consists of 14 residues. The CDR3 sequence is CASGRSLSSYEQYF. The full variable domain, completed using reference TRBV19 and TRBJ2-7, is DGGITQSPKYLFRKEGQNVTLSCEQNLNHDAMYWYRQDPGQGLRLIYYSQIVNDFQKGDIAEGYSVSREKKESFPLTVTSAQKNPTAFYLCASGRSLSSYEQYFGPGTRLTVT.

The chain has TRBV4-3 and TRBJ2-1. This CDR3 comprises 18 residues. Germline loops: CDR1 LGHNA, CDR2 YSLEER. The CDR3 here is CASSQDLGFRTLNNEQFF.

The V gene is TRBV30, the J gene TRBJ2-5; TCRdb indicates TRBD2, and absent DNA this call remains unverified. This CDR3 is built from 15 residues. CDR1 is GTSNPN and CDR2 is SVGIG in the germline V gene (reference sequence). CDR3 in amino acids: CAWSGPGLGEETQYF.

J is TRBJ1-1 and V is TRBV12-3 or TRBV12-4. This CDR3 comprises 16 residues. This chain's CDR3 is CASSLVRPAGTTEAFF.

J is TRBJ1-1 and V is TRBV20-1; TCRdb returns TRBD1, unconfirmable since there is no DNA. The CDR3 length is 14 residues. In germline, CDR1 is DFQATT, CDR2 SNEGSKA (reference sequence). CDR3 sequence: CSAREGRMNTEAFF.

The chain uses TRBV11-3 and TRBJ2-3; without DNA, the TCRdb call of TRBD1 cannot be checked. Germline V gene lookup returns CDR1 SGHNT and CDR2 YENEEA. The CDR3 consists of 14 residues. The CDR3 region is CASSPRGTTDTQYF.

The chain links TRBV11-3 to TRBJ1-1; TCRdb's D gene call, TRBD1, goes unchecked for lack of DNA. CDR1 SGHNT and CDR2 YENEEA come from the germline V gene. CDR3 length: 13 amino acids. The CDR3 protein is CASSLRSGAEAFF.

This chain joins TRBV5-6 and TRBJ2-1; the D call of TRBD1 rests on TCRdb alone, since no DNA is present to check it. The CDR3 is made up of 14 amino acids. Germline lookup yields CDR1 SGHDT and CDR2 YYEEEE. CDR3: CASSPGVWDNEQFF.